This paragraph covers one TCR beta chain sequence. An end of the junction does not agree with germline; a read error may underlie this. The library came from three nested PCR rounds adapted from ARM-PCR protocols. TCRdb recomputed calls from the multiplex PCR reads with MiXCR, one row per CDR3 protein. This table has about 110,000 distinct CDR3 sequences, under 90% appearing once. The template was RNA from unsorted bulk tissue. The entry originates in a study of tumor and adjacent non-tumor tissue in lung cancer. The overall study: Patients comprised about a dozen adenocarcinoma, a couple of squamous cell carcinoma and 1 small cell lung cancer.

The TCR was taken from a man aged 65 to 79 with non-small cell lung cancer. Sequenced input: lung tumor tissue.

CDR3 loop: CSAKPYLQSGQESHYF. In nucleotides, the CDR3 is TGCAGCGCCAAGCCCTACCTCCAGTCAGGTCAAGAGTCCCATTACTTC. The chain recombines TRBV29-1 with TRBJ2-5; D remains ambiguous. The CDR3 totals 16 residues. CDR1 is SQVTM and CDR2 is ANQGSEA in the germline V gene.